The 22 T cell receptor beta chains presented below share a single source sample, sequenced in a study of blood T cell repertoires in COVID-19. Profiling relied on immunoSEQ multiplex PCR, and the TCRdb table lists in-frame clones only, not all of them. The table lists over 200,000 clones, just under 85% of them singletons, with approximately 16% in the top ten. Sequencing was done on a sample of PBMCs or T cells enriched from blood (not recorded which). The receptors here all came from a man aged 40-49 years who had recovered from COVID-19.

The chain carries TRBV10-3 and TRBJ1-3, with 7 bases matching TRBD1. Unmatched junction bases numbered 7, after V lost 8 bases and J lost 0 bases. This CDR3 region has 15 residues. Germline V gene lookup returns CDR1 ENHRY and CDR2 SYGVKD. The CDR3 DNA sequence: TGTGCCATCGGCAGACAGGGCGGCTCTGGAAACACCATATATTTT. Translating it yields CAIGRQGGSGNTIYF.

This sequence joins TRBV4-2 and TRBJ1-4; perhaps TRBD1 as D (5 bases). Germline V CDR1 and CDR2: LGHNA, YNFKEQ. Deletions cut 3 bases from V and 7 bases from J, with 21 bases between. This CDR3 has 17 residues. The CDR3 bases are TGTGCCAGCAGCCAGCTCGTGGCCACGGGGGAAGGTGAAAAACTGTTTTTT. Amino acids: CASSQLVATGEGEKLFF.

This sequence joins TRBV6-5 and TRBJ1-1; D is uncertain. Germline V gives CDR1 MNHEY, CDR2 SVGAGI. The CDR3 runs to 13 residues. V was cut by 7 bases and J by 4 bases, with 13 bases left in between. CDR3 sequence reads: CASTRQASTEAFF. The CDR3 nucleotides read TGTGCCAGCACCCGGCAGGCGAGCACTGAAGCTTTCTTT.

The V gene is TRBV7-2, the J gene TRBJ1-5, with D maybe TRBD1 (5 bases). CDR3 length: 14 amino acids. V was cut by 4 bases and J by 3 bases, with 10 bases left in between. Germline V gene sequence: CDR1 SGHTA, CDR2 FQGNSA. This chain's CDR3 is CASSSRQYNQPQHF. As DNA, the CDR3 is TGTGCCAGCAGCTCCCGACAGTACAATCAGCCCCAGCATTTT.

The rearrangement uses TRBV10-2 and TRBJ2-3; 8 positions agree with TRBD2. Germline CDR1 WSHSY, CDR2 SAAADI. The CDR3 is 14 amino acids. V shed 3 bases, J shed 7 bases, and the junction held 6 bases outside the gene matches. The CDR3 region is CASSEREGLHTQYF. CDR3 DNA sequence: TGCGCCAGCAGTGAACGGGAGGGCCTCCATACGCAGTATTTT.

This clone was seen just once. The genes are TRBV28 and TRBJ1-3, with D uncertain. The germline V gene has CDR1 MDHEN and CDR2 SYDVKM. The CDR3 spans 16 residues. With 6 bases removed from V and 1 base from J, the gap between germline ends came to 16 bases. The CDR3 here is CASRTVRSISGNTIYF. The CDR3 coding sequence is TGTGCCAGCAGGACGGTGAGGTCCATTTCTGGAAACACCATATATTTT.

The chain uses TRBV6-5 and TRBJ2-2, with D possibly being TRBD2 (5 bases). The germline V gene has CDR1 MNHEY and CDR2 SVGAGI. CDR3 length: 14 residues. The ends were cut back, 10 bases at V and 2 bases at J, with 14 bases in the middle. Written as DNA, the CDR3 is TGTGCCACCAACTACGGGGTAAACACCGGGGAGCTGTTTTTT. Encoded protein: CATNYGVNTGELFF.

Here the CDR3 DNA reads TGTGCCACCAGCAGGGAGGGACCCTCTAGGAATGAGCAGTTCTTC. Encoded protein: CATSREGPSRNEQFF. This rearrangement joins TRBV15 to TRBJ2-1; perhaps TRBD2 as D (6 bases). Deletions cut 3 bases from V and 7 bases from J, with 16 bases between. Germline CDR1 LNHNV, CDR2 YYDKDF (reference sequence). The length of the CDR3 is 15 residues.

In this sample, this clone turned up a few times. This sequence joins TRBV6-6 and TRBJ2-7, with TRBD2 identical over 13 bases. Germline V gene sequence: CDR1 MNHNY, CDR2 SVGAGI (reference sequence). This CDR3 contains 16 residues. V dropped 5 bases and J dropped 0; count of bases not matched to a gene: 4. In nucleotides, the CDR3 is TGTGCCAGCAGTCGACTAGCGGGGGGCAACTCCTACGAGCAGTACTTC. It specifies CASSRLAGGNSYEQYF.

V is TRBV4-3 and J is TRBJ1-5; maybe TRBD1 (6 bases). This CDR3 comprises 15 residues. Trimming stripped 3 bases from V and 1 base from J, with 10 bases between. Germline-derived CDR1 and CDR2 are LGHNA and YSLEER. Here the CDR3 DNA reads TGCGCCAGCAGCCACATACAGGGAAGCAATCAGCCCCAGCATTTT. The encoded protein is CASSHIQGSNQPQHF.

The chain carries TRBV7-2 and TRBJ1-1, with TRBD1 as a possible D gene (5 bases). Between the trimmed V and J ends, which lost 3 bases and 4 bases, there was a span of 6 bases. The CDR3 contains 12 residues. CDR1 is SGHTA and CDR2 is FQGNSA in the germline V gene. The CDR3: CASSFQGTEAFF. For the CDR3, the DNA is TGTGCCAGCAGCTTCCAGGGCACTGAAGCTTTCTTT.

The chain carries TRBV5-1 and TRBJ1-1; TRBD1 agrees at 9 bases. This CDR3 has 17 residues. Germline assignment: CDR1 SGHRS and CDR2 YFSETQ. Trimming removed 5 bases from V and 10 bases from J; junction bases left unmatched: 21. The CDR3 protein is CASSNEQGASHNIGAFF. The CDR3 DNA is TGCGCCAGCAGTAACGAACAGGGGGCATCACATAACATAGGAGCTTTCTTT. The full variable domain, its missing parts supplied by reference TRBV5-1 and TRBJ1-1, is KAGVTQTPRYLIKTRGQQVTLSCSPISGHRSVSWYQQTPGQGLQFLFEYFSETQRNKGNFPGRFSGRQFSNSRSEMNVSTLELGDSALYLCASSNEQGASHNIGAFFGQGTRLTVV.

CDR3 bases: TGTGCCAGCAGCGTAAGCGGGGTTGAGACCCAGTACTTC. Amino acids: CASSVSGVETQYF. The rearrangement joins TRBV9 to TRBJ2-5, with 7 positions matching TRBD2. The V and J ends lost 1 base and 5 bases, in that order; junction bases with no gene match: 2. This CDR3 is built from 13 residues. The V gene's germline CDR1 is SGDLS and CDR2 YYNGEE.

The chain joins TRBV5-4 to TRBJ1-2; no definite D call. The CDR3 consists of 16 residues. V was cut by 0 bases and J by 10 bases, with 22 bases left in between. Per germline, CDR1 SGHNT and CDR2 YYREEE (reference sequence). In DNA form, the CDR3 reads TGTGCCAGCAGCTTGGAAGTCACTAGGACCCTACATCCCTACACCTTC. Amino acid sequence: CASSLEVTRTLHPYTF. Full variable domain (outside the CDR3, taken from reference TRBV5-4 and TRBJ1-2): ETGVTQSPTHLIKTRGQQVTLRCSSQSGHNTVSWYQQALGQGPQFIFQYYREEENGRGNFPPRFSGLQFPNYSSELNVNALELDDSALYLCASSLEVTRTLHPYTFGSGTRLTVV.

The V and J genes are TRBV3-1 (or the pseudogene TRBV3-2) and TRBJ2-5, with D tentatively TRBD2 (7 bases). The CDR3 contains 13 residues. V lost 7 bases and J 5 bases, leaving 14 bases between the germline ends. Germline assignment: CDR1 LGHDT and CDR2 YNNKEL (reference sequence). The CDR3 bases are TGTGCCAGCACCAACGGGGGGCTTGAGACCCAGTACTTC. It translates to CASTNGGLETQYF.

The count of this clone is one. The DNA for the CDR3 is TGTGCCATCAGCACAGGGGTGGGTAATGAAAAACTGTTTTTT. The encoded protein is CAISTGVGNEKLFF. The chain combines TRBV10-3 with TRBJ1-4; 7 bases map to TRBD1. The CDR3 contains 14 residues. Germline V gene lookup returns CDR1 ENHRY and CDR2 SYGVKD. Trimming took 6 bases from V and 4 from J; bases not matched to a gene: 5.

The chain uses TRBV7-6 and TRBJ1-1, with D uncertain. Germline CDR1 reads SGHVS; CDR2 reads FNYEAQ. Trimming removed 5 bases from V and 5 bases from J, with 18 bases in between. This CDR3 spans 15 amino acids. The chain's CDR3 is CASSTRTGWETEAFF. The CDR3 DNA reads TGTGCCAGCAGCACCCGGACGGGGTGGGAAACTGAAGCTTTCTTT. The full variable domain, completed using reference TRBV7-6 and TRBJ1-1, is GAGVSQSPRYKVTKRGQDVALRCDPISGHVSLYWYRQALGQGPEFLTYFNYEAQQDKSGLPNDRFSAERPEGSISTLTIQRTEQRDSAMYRCASSTRTGWETEAFFGQGTRLTVV.

The genes are TRBV24-1 and TRBJ1-2; D perhaps matches TRBD1 (5 bases). The germline V gene has CDR1 KGHDR and CDR2 SFDVKD. V dropped 3 bases and J dropped 4 bases, with 14 bases sitting between them. The CDR3 spans 15 residues. CDR3 residues: CATSDPAAGSYGYTF. CDR3 sequence (DNA): TGTGCCACCAGTGATCCCGCTGCAGGGTCCTATGGCTACACCTTC.

J is TRBJ1-1 and V is TRBV7-2; D unresolved. The CDR3 has 12 residues. With 2 bases removed from V and 4 bases from J, the gap between germline ends came to 5 bases. CDR1 is SGHTA and CDR2 is FQGNSA in the germline V gene. CDR3: CASSLPVTEAFF. CDR3 bases: TGTGCCAGCAGCTTACCGGTCACTGAAGCTTTCTTT.

This chain joins TRBV30 and TRBJ2-5; D possibly corresponds to TRBD2 (6 bases). Trimming cost V 0 bases and J 0 bases, with 29 bases left between them. From germline, CDR1 is GTSNPN and CDR2 SVGIG (reference sequence). The CDR3 contains 21 residues. This chain's CDR3 is CAWSVLGGVVRDHSYQETQYF. The CDR3 coding sequence is TGTGCCTGGAGTGTCCTGGGCGGGGTGGTAAGGGATCATTCGTACCAAGAGACCCAGTACTTC.

This chain uses TRBV18 with TRBJ1-2; TRBD1 agrees at 7 bases. This CDR3 has 15 amino acids. Germline assignment: CDR1 KGHSH and CDR2 LQKENI. V lost 4 bases and J lost 7; bases outside the gene matches: 12. CDR3 sequence (DNA): TGTGCCAGCTCACAACTTACAGGGGAGTCGGCTGGCTACACCTTC. Protein sequence: CASSQLTGESAGYTF.

This clone has just a few counts. The V gene is TRBV5-4, the J gene TRBJ2-4; TRBD1 is a possible D gene (5 bases). Germline-derived CDR1 and CDR2 are SGHNT and YYREEE (reference sequence). V lost 0 bases, J lost 1 base, and 5 bases lay in between. This CDR3 comprises 14 residues. The CDR3 DNA is TGTGCCAGCAGCTTGGCAGGGGCCAAAAACATTCAGTACTTC. It yields the protein CASSLAGAKNIQYF.